The next 15 T cell receptor beta chains were all read from a single sample in a study of STAT3 mutations in large granular lymphocyte leukemia. Study-wide results and caveats: Every T-LGLL patient had at least one immunodominant TCRbeta clonotype.

Their antigens are not known. TCRdb's table, derived via immunoSEQ multiplex PCR, lists solely in-frame clones and lacks some. Among tens of thousands of clones listed, 70% to 90% were seen once. The source material was PBMCs. Receptors were obtained from a human donor with T large granular lymphocyte leukemia. Some clones in this sample may be carry-over from other donors' samples.

This clone has a handful of counts. This chain uses TRBV5-1 with TRBJ2-2; D is ambiguous. From germline, CDR1 is SGHRS and CDR2 YFSETQ. Trimming stripped 1 base from V and 7 bases from J, with 5 bases between. This CDR3 has 12 amino acids. This CDR3 is CASSLLDGELFF. CDR3 nucleotide sequence: TGCGCCAGCAGCTTGTTAGACGGGGAGCTGTTTTTT.

The chain links TRBV7-9 to TRBJ1-5, with D possibly matching TRBD1 (6 bases). V was shortened by 1 base and J by 4 bases, with 14 bases between the two germline ends. Germline V lookup: CDR1 SEHNR, CDR2 FQNEAQ (reference sequence). The CDR3 sequence is 16 residues long. The DNA for the CDR3 is TGTGCCAGCAGCTTAGGGGGGGGACAAAAGAATCAGCCCCAGCATTTT. Translation gives CASSLGGGQKNQPQHF.

V is TRBV6-6 and J is TRBJ1-1, with D possibly matching TRBD1 (5 bases). Between the trimmed V and J ends, which lost 6 bases and 6 bases, there was a span of 14 bases. CDR1 and CDR2 (germline): MNHNY, SVGAGI (reference sequence). The CDR3 contains 13 residues. Here the CDR3 DNA reads TGTGCCAGCAGCCTCCCCCAGGGTCCTGAAGCTTTCTTT. This encodes CASSLPQGPEAFF.

This sequence joins TRBV7-2 and TRBJ1-1; possibly TRBD1 for D (6 bases). CDR1 SGHTA and CDR2 FQGNSA come from the germline V gene. V dropped 5 bases and J dropped 0 bases, with 10 bases sitting between them. The CDR3 is made up of 14 amino acids. For the CDR3, the DNA is TGTGCCAGCAGCCGACAGGCCATGAACACTGAAGCTTTCTTT. This gives the protein CASSRQAMNTEAFF. Using reference TRBV7-2 and TRBJ1-1 for the parts outside the CDR3, the full variable domain is GAGVSQSPSNKVTEKGKDVELRCDPISGHTALYWYRQSLGQGLEFLIYFQGNSAPDKSGLPSDRFSAERTGGSVSTLTIQRTQQEDSAVYLCASSRQAMNTEAFFGQGTRLTVV.

V and J are TRBV10-2 and TRBJ1-1; no clear D gene. Trimming cost V 4 bases and J 4 bases, with 10 bases left between them. The CDR3 loop spans 13 amino acids. Germline loops: CDR1 WSHSY, CDR2 SAAADI. The CDR3 loop reads CASSAQWGTEAFF. The CDR3 region has the DNA TGCGCCAGCAGTGCACAGTGGGGCACTGAAGCTTTCTTT.

This clone is a singleton in its sample. The genes are TRBV11-2 and TRBJ1-3, with D unresolved. The CDR3 sequence is 13 residues long. Trimming shortened V by 8 bases and J by 0 bases, and 8 bases separated the two germline ends. Germline lookup yields CDR1 SGHAT and CDR2 FQNNGV. CDR3 protein: CASRKFSGNTIYF. CDR3 coding DNA: TGTGCCAGCCGCAAATTCTCTGGAAACACCATATATTTT.

The chain recombines TRBV18 with TRBJ2-2, with 10 bases that match TRBD1. With 0 bases clipped from V and 7 bases from J, the junction kept 2 bases outside the gene matches. This CDR3 contains 15 residues. Germline V gene data show CDR1 as KGHSH and CDR2 as LQKENI. The CDR3 DNA reads TGTGCCAGCTCACCACCGGGACAGGGGATCGGGGAGCTGTTTTTT. It is translated as CASSPPGQGIGELFF.

As DNA, the CDR3 is TGCGCCAGCAGCCCCGGACATAACCGGGACGAGCAGTACGTC. Protein sequence: CASSPGHNRDEQYV. The rearrangement links TRBV5-1 to TRBJ2-7; TRBD1 is a possible D gene (5 bases). Looked up from germline, CDR1 is SGHRS and CDR2 is YFSETQ. With 4 bases removed from V and 5 bases from J, the gap between germline ends came to 16 bases. This CDR3 contains 14 residues.

Written as DNA, the CDR3 is TGTGCCAGCAGTTTTTGGTCCAGGGCCATCTATGGCTACACCTTC. Translated: CASSFWSRAIYGYTF. The chain employs TRBV28 and TRBJ1-2, with D perhaps matching TRBD1 (5 bases). V was pared by 3 bases and J by 4 bases, with 15 bases between. CDR1 MDHEN and CDR2 SYDVKM come from the germline V gene. The CDR3 extends over 15 amino acids.

This chain uses TRBV5-1 with TRBJ1-4, with 7 bases aligning to TRBD1. Trimming took 0 bases from V and 7 from J; bases not matched to a gene: 6. This CDR3 spans 15 amino acids. The germline V gene has CDR1 SGHRS and CDR2 YFSETQ. The chain's CDR3 is CASSLEDREGEKLFF. In DNA, the CDR3 is TGCGCCAGCAGCTTGGAAGACAGGGAAGGTGAAAAACTGTTTTTT.

V is TRBV5-4 and J is TRBJ2-5; D possibly corresponds to TRBD2 (6 bases). Germline V gene sequence: CDR1 SGHNT, CDR2 YYREEE (reference sequence). V was pared by 4 bases and J by 5 bases, with 18 bases between. The CDR3 is made up of 15 amino acids. In DNA, the CDR3 is TGTGCCAGCAGCCTCCGGGACTTGAAGGGGGAGACCCAGTACTTC. This sequence encodes CASSLRDLKGETQYF. The full variable domain, with the rest looked up from reference TRBV5-4 and TRBJ2-5, is ETGVTQSPTHLIKTRGQQVTLRCSSQSGHNTVSWYQQALGQGPQFIFQYYREEENGRGNFPPRFSGLQFPNYSSELNVNALELDDSALYLCASSLRDLKGETQYFGPGTRLLVL.

This clone has a single count. The chain recombines TRBV6-1 with TRBJ2-5, with TRBD1 identical over 9 bases. The J segment lost 5 bases and the V segment lost 5 bases, leaving 9 bases of the junction unmatched. Germline CDR1 reads MNHNS; CDR2 reads SASEGT. The CDR3 is made up of 15 amino acids. In DNA form, the CDR3 reads TGTGCCAGCAGTCTACAGGGGGCGATCCTGGAGACCCAGTACTTC. As protein: CASSLQGAILETQYF.

This clone was observed once. The V call is TRBV7-2, the J call TRBJ2-2; no reliable D call. V was cut by 3 bases and J by 7 bases, with 6 bases left in between. Germline V gene lookup returns CDR1 SGHTA and CDR2 FQGNSA. This CDR3 is 12 amino acids long. The CDR3 loop is CASSFGGGELFF. In DNA form, the CDR3 reads TGTGCCAGCAGCTTCGGCGGCGGGGAGCTGTTTTTT.

The chain links TRBV11-3 to TRBJ2-5, with TRBD1 matching 9 bases. Germline CDR1 SGHNT, CDR2 YENEEA. Trimming cost V 4 bases and J 1 base; bases outside gene matches: 4. CDR3 length: 15 residues. CDR3 in amino acids: CASSSGQGPQETQYF. CDR3 bases: TGTGCCAGCAGCTCGGGACAGGGTCCCCAAGAGACCCAGTACTTC.

V is TRBV28 and J is TRBJ2-2; TRBD1 agrees at 8 bases. Germline-derived CDR1 and CDR2 are MDHEN and SYDVKM. The CDR3 loop spans 15 amino acids. J gave up 7 bases and V 2 bases, and 6 bases lay outside the gene matches. CDR3 amino acids: CASSLIARGRGELFF. CDR3 coding DNA: TGTGCCAGCAGTTTAATTGCCAGGGGGCGCGGGGAGCTGTTTTTT.